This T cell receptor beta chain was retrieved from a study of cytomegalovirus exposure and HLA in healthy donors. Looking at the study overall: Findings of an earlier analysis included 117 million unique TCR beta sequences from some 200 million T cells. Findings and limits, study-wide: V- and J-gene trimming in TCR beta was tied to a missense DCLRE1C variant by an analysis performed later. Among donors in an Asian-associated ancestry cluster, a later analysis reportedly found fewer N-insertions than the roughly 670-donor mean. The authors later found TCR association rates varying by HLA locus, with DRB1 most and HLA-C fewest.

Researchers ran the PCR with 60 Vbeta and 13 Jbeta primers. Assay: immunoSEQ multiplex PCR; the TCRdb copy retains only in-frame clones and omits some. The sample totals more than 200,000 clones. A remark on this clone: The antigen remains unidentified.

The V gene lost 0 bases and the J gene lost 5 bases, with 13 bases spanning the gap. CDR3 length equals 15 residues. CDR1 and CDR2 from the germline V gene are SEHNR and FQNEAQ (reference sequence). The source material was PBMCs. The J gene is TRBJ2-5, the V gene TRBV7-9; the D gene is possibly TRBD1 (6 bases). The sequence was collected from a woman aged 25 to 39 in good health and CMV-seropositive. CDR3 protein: CASSLAGRGSETQYF. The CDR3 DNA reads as TGTGCCAGCAGCTTAGCTGGCAGGGGATCGGAGACCCAGTACTTC.